Presented here are 12 T cell receptor beta chains from one specimen sequenced in a study of blood T cell repertoires in COVID-19. Measured with immunoSEQ multiplex PCR; TCRdb has only the in-frame clones, and not every one. In the table there are almost 400,000 clones, roughly 90% of which are singletons. Source material: PBMCs or T cells enriched from blood (not recorded which). These receptors were taken from a woman between 25 and 40 years old with acute COVID-19.

This sequence joins TRBV9 and TRBJ2-3; a weak D match, TRBD1 (6 bases). Trimming removed 3 bases at V and 1 base at J, with 12 bases between. CDR1 and CDR2 from the germline V gene are SGDLS and YYNGEE. The CDR3 is made up of 15 amino acids. CDR3: CASSGLRGGTDTQYF. For the CDR3, the DNA is TGTGCCAGCAGCGGACTCAGGGGAGGCACAGATACGCAGTATTTT.

J is TRBJ1-1 and V is TRBV5-1; D possibly corresponds to TRBD1 (5 bases). CDR1 and CDR2 (germline): SGHRS, YFSETQ. The CDR3 is 15 residues long. V lost 4 bases and J lost 4, with 17 bases in between. DNA for the CDR3: TGCGCCAGCAGCGCCTCCGGGGGAGTCGGCACTGAAGCTTTCTTT. Translation: CASSASGGVGTEAFF.

The gene calls are TRBV5-8 and TRBJ1-5, with 7 bases lining up with TRBD1. Losses at the gene ends were 0 bases for V and 7 bases for J; bases not matched to a gene: 7. The CDR3 is 15 residues long. Germline-derived CDR1 and CDR2 are SGHTS and YDEGEE. The CDR3 DNA sequence: TGTGCCAGCAGCTTGGAGGGGGCGTCTCGGCAGCCCCAGCATTTT. Translating it yields CASSLEGASRQPQHF.

The CDR3 DNA reads TGTGCCAGCAGCTTAGTCTTTAGCGGGGGGGTAATGCGTAATGAGCAGTTCTTC. As protein: CASSLVFSGGVMRNEQFF. V gene TRBV7-2 combines with J gene TRBJ2-1; 11 nucleotides align to TRBD2. Germline values: CDR1 SGHTA, CDR2 FQGNSA. V shed 1 base and J 7 bases; nucleotides not matched to a gene: 12. CDR3 size: 18 residues. Drawing the rest from reference TRBV7-2 and TRBJ2-1, the complete variable domain is GAGVSQSPSNKVTEKGKDVELRCDPISGHTALYWYRQSLGQGLEFLIYFQGNSAPDKSGLPSDRFSAERTGGSVSTLTIQRTQQEDSAVYLCASSLVFSGGVMRNEQFFGPGTRLTVL.

This chain connects TRBV5-1 to TRBJ2-2, with TRBD1 matching 10 bases. This CDR3 has 17 residues. J lost 4 bases, V lost 4 bases, and 10 bases had no gene match. In germline, CDR1 is SGHRS, CDR2 YFSETQ. This CDR3 reads CASSRLGTGVGTGELFF. CDR3 in DNA: TGCGCCAGCAGCCGGCTGGGGACAGGGGTGGGCACCGGGGAGCTGTTTTTT.

This chain uses TRBV9 with TRBJ1-5; D is possibly TRBD1 (5 bases). The CDR3 extends over 14 amino acids. Trimming stripped 4 bases from V and 6 bases from J, with 14 bases between. CDR1 is SGDLS, CDR2 YYNGEE, per germline. CDR3 DNA: TGTGCCAGCAGCTCAGTGGGGGGGAGTCAGCCCCAGCATTTT. Protein: CASSSVGGSQPQHF.

This rearrangement joins TRBV9 to TRBJ2-3, with D possibly being TRBD2 (7 bases). Trimming cost V 7 bases and J 2 bases, with 14 bases left between them. Looked up from germline, CDR1 is SGDLS and CDR2 is YYNGEE. The CDR3 has 14 residues. The CDR3 spells CASRRGANTDTQYF. DNA for the CDR3: TGTGCCAGCCGACGGGGGGCCAACACAGATACGCAGTATTTT. The entire variable domain, with the rest obtained from reference TRBV9 and TRBJ2-3, is as follows: DSGVTQTPKHLITATGQRVTLRCSPRSGDLSVYWYQQSLDQGLQFLIQYYNGEERAKGNILERFSAQQFPDLHSELNLSSLELGDSALYFCASRRGANTDTQYFGPGTRLTVL.

The chain joins TRBV14 to TRBJ1-3, with D possibly being TRBD1 (5 bases). Deletions cut 1 base from V and 1 base from J, with 14 bases between. This CDR3 spans 17 amino acids. Germline loops: CDR1 SGHDN, CDR2 FVKESK. The CDR3 DNA reads as TGTGCCAGCAGCCAAGGAGGAACAGGTTATTCTGGAAACACCATATATTTT. Its translation is CASSQGGTGYSGNTIYF.

This clone was counted between two and nine times. J is TRBJ1-1 and V is TRBV7-3, with D perhaps matching TRBD1 (6 bases). Germline-derived CDR1 and CDR2 are SGHTA and FQGTGA. The germline V and J ends were trimmed by 1 base and 4 bases, with 13 bases remaining between them. The CDR3 length is 15 residues. CDR3 nucleotide sequence: TGTGCCAGCAGCTTAAATTCTCAAGGGGGCACTGAAGCTTTCTTT. Residues: CASSLNSQGGTEAFF.

This chain joins TRBV18 and TRBJ2-5, with D uncertain. There are 14 residues in the CDR3. Trimming shortened V by 2 bases and J by 5 bases, and 12 bases separated the two germline ends. Germline-derived CDR1 and CDR2 are KGHSH and LQKENI. CDR3 amino acids: CASSPGAVRETQYF. The CDR3 DNA is TGTGCCAGCTCACCAGGAGCTGTACGGGAGACCCAGTACTTC.

The gene calls are TRBV6-1 and TRBJ1-2; D not resolved. Germline V gene lookup returns CDR1 MNHNS and CDR2 SASEGT. V dropped 5 bases and J dropped 5 bases, with 6 bases sitting between them. The CDR3 runs to 11 residues. For the CDR3, the DNA is TGTGCCAGCAGTTCGGTTTATGGCTACACCTTC. The encoded protein is CASSSVYGYTF.

This chain links TRBV3-1 (or the pseudogene TRBV3-2) with TRBJ1-2; D call uncertain. Germline CDR1 is LGHDT and CDR2 is YNNKEL (reference sequence). V lost 1 base and J 7 bases, leaving 13 bases between the germline ends. The CDR3 contains 14 residues. This CDR3 is CASSQGAAGTGYTF. CDR3 coding DNA: TGTGCCAGCAGCCAAGGAGCCGCAGGTACTGGCTACACCTTC.